This T cell receptor (beta chain) stems from a study of T-cell reconstitution after alpha-beta-depleted transplantation in children. TCRbeta library preparation incorporated unique molecular identifiers. Via MiXCR, TCRdb re-called the PCR reads, giving one row per CDR3 protein. The table shows some 640,000 distinct CDR3 sequences, with 15% to 20% occurring only once. The sample holds a few counts of this clonotype. The CDR3 is 13 amino acids. The germline V and J ends were trimmed by 6 bases and 7 bases, with 15 bases remaining between them. Specimen: PBMCs from the stem cell graft donor, collected from the stem cell graft. This receptor was taken from a human donor who donated a stem cell graft to a child with acute myeloid leukemia. This chain connects TRBV12-3 or TRBV12-4 to TRBJ1-1; possible D gene TRBD1, 5 bases. The CDR3 loop reads CASSPGAGDEAFF. CDR3 nucleotide sequence: TGTGCCAGCAGCCCGGGAGCGGGGGATGAAGCTTTCTTT.